The rows below give T cell receptor beta chains drawn from one sample of a study of siplizumab effects on memory and regulatory T cells. Generated by immunoSEQ multiplex PCR, the TCRdb table keeps only in-frame clones and is missing some. The sample lists 50,000 or so clones, more than 85% occurring once. Material: naive CD8+ T cells sorted from blood. Receptors were obtained from a human donor in good health. CDR3s include the opening cysteine and the closing phenylalanine or tryptophan.

v_gene | CDR3aa
TRBV4-1 | CASSYPGLAGETQETQYF
TRBV11-1 | CASNRDGLNTEAFF
TRBV7-9 | CASSPRYPTNEKLFF
TRBV21-1 | CASTPRGHSYNEQFF
TRBV2 | CASREGTHTGELFF
TRBV7-8 | CASSSYSTDTQYF
TRBV9 | CASSVVCRHTIYF
TRBV29-1 | CSALKMNIQYF
TRBV7-9 | CASSQGEQSNTGELFF
TRBV10-3 | CAISEAQYNEQFF
TRBV19 | CASSQGYEQYF
TRBV5-1 | CASIAIRGYTDTQYF
TRBV4-1 | CASSRSGQDPWGEQFF
TRBV29-1 | CSADPSQANYGYTF
TRBV6-1 | CASSEARAGASYYEQYF
TRBV6-5 | CASSSSGTYTGELFF
TRBV7-8 | CASRGGVGSGNTIYF
TRBV11-2 | CASSRGRADSYEQYF
TRBV7-9 | CASSLDLGQGSGEKLFF
TRBV27 | CASSRSPKYSGANVLTF
TRBV29-1 | CSVPLGNTIYF
TRBV7-9 | CASSRGQAKNTGELFF
TRBV5-1 | CASSWTANYGYTF
TRBV6-5 | CASRARAGSAYEQYF
TRBV19 | CASSIGTGPYEQYF
TRBV7-3 | CASSHPGADTQYF